The 8 T cell receptor beta chains reported below all come from one sample, sequenced in a study of T cell responses to AZD1222 COVID-19 vaccine. Using immunoSEQ multiplex PCR, the repertoire was profiled, and TCRdb retains in-frame clones only, with some absent. The sample has some 110,000 clones; around 90% are singletons. The material sequenced was peripheral blood, taken on day 0 of AZD1222 vaccination. These TCRs come from an adult in good health.

The gene calls are TRBV9 and TRBJ2-5; D gene uncertain. Germline V lookup: CDR1 SGDLS, CDR2 YYNGEE. The CDR3 has 14 amino acids. Trimming removed 2 bases at V and 5 bases at J, with 13 bases between. The CDR3 nucleotides are TGTGCCAGCAGCGTCCACGGAAGCCGGGAGACCCAGTACTTC. Its protein product is CASSVHGSRETQYF.

The chain is built from TRBV15 and TRBJ1-1, with D unclear. The CDR3 runs 14 residues. Germline V gene lookup returns CDR1 LNHNV and CDR2 YYDKDF (reference sequence). V lost 3 bases and J lost 5, with 13 bases in between. The DNA of the CDR3 is TGTGCCACCAGCAGCGTAGAGTTCGGTACTGAAGCTTTCTTT. Its translation is CATSSVEFGTEAFF.

This clone showed up just a few times. CDR3 residues: CASSLDRGNQPQHF. DNA for the CDR3: TGTGCCAGCAGCCTGGACAGGGGCAATCAGCCCCAGCATTTT. This chain connects TRBV6-2 or TRBV6-3 to TRBJ1-5; TRBD1 aligns across 8 bases. After removal of 6 bases from V and 2 bases from J, the junction contained 3 bases not matched to a gene. The CDR3 consists of 14 residues. The germline V gene has CDR1 MNHEY and CDR2 SVGEGT.

The chain recombines TRBV29-1 with TRBJ2-5; 11 nucleotides align to TRBD2. Germline-derived CDR1 and CDR2 are SQVTM and ANQGSEA. V shed 6 bases and J 1 base; nucleotides not matched to a gene: 4. The CDR3 spans 14 residues. The CDR3 region has the DNA TGCAGCGTCTTGCTAGCGGGGGGCCAAGAGACCCAGTACTTC. Translation gives CSVLLAGGQETQYF.

The chain recombines TRBV6-1 with TRBJ1-1; D is unresolved. Germline values: CDR1 MNHNS, CDR2 SASEGT. Trimming took off 3 bases at V and 4 bases at J, with 9 bases between the two ends. This CDR3 has 13 amino acids. CDR3 nucleotide sequence: TGTGCCAGCAGTGACGTGTCAGGCACTGAAGCTTTCTTT. Translating it yields CASSDVSGTEAFF.

The chain joins TRBV28 to TRBJ2-1; 10 bases align to TRBD2. The CDR3 is made up of 17 amino acids. After removal of 9 bases from V and 4 bases from J, the junction contained 15 bases not matched to a gene. CDR1 MDHEN and CDR2 SYDVKM come from the germline V gene. The CDR3 is CASLSFSSGSKYNEQFF. CDR3 nucleotides: TGTGCCAGTCTAAGTTTCTCTAGCGGGAGTAAATACAATGAGCAGTTCTTC. Together with reference TRBV28 and TRBJ2-1, the CDR3 gives the full variable domain: DVKVTQSSRYLVKRTGEKVFLECVQDMDHENMFWYRQDPGLGLRLIYFSYDVKMKEKGDIPEGYSVSREKKERFSLILESASTNQTSMYLCASLSFSSGSKYNEQFFGPGTRLTVL.

J is TRBJ1-2 and V is TRBV15, with 9 bases aligning to TRBD1. Per germline, CDR1 LNHNV and CDR2 YYDKDF (reference sequence). There are 16 residues in the CDR3. Trimming took 1 base from V and 4 from J; bases not matched to a gene: 7. The CDR3 loop reads CATSRARDRVPYGYTF. CDR3 nucleotides: TGTGCCACCAGCAGAGCCCGGGACAGGGTCCCCTATGGCTACACCTTC.

The chain is built from TRBV27 and TRBJ2-3; possibly TRBD2 for D (5 bases). The CDR3 is 17 amino acids. Germline CDR1 MNHEY, CDR2 SMNVEV (reference sequence). V dropped 4 bases and J dropped 6 bases, with 23 bases sitting between them. CDR3 sequence: CASSYLGRGYFTDTQYF. Written as DNA, the CDR3 is TGTGCCAGCAGTTACCTGGGCCGGGGTTATTTCACTGATACGCAGTATTTT.